Below, 19 T cell receptor beta chains from the same sample are listed, as sequenced in a study of blood T cells in healthy people across ages (dated by TCRdb to 2014 to 2015). Receptor amplification or capture employed 5' RACE. This sample was sequenced with an Illumina HiSeq 2500. A second PCR of roughly 7 to 11 cycles was run with a J-beta primer mix and a sample-barcoded 5' primer. The public reads were run again by TCRdb, first through fastp at Q25 and then through MiXCR, and only productive beta chains were kept. All rows with the same CDR3 protein become a single entry with the most common DNA and genes. Recorded for this sample are some 1,000,000 distinct CDR3 sequences; around 27% of them occurred a single time. The ten top clones hold about 0.8% of the sample. This same sample was also part of a study on T cells of mothers and their children.

The sample taken for sequencing was blood. The receptors originated from a girl aged 2 to 9 in good health.

The chain couples TRBV5-1 to TRBJ2-4, with D possibly matching TRBD2 (6 bases). V lost 1 base to trimming and J lost 5 bases, with 13 bases between them. Germline loops: CDR1 SGHRS, CDR2 YFSETQ. This CDR3 is built from 15 residues. This CDR3 reads CASSLPSDPQNIQYF. The CDR3 coding sequence is TGCGCCAGCAGCTTGCCTAGCGACCCCCAAAACATTCAGTACTTC.

The gene calls are TRBV20-1 and TRBJ2-3; either TRBD1 or TRBD2 may fit D (5 bases each). Germline V gene sequence: CDR1 DFQATT, CDR2 SNEGSKA (reference sequence). The CDR3 totals 13 residues. V lost 3 bases to trimming and J lost 2 bases, with 9 bases between them. CDR3 amino acids: CSARRGITDTQYF. The CDR3 nucleotides are TGCAGTGCTAGGAGGGGAATCACAGATACGCAGTATTTT.

This rearrangement joins TRBV27 to TRBJ1-1; no reliable D call. Per germline, CDR1 MNHEY and CDR2 SMNVEV (reference sequence). V dropped 5 bases and J dropped 1 base, with 11 bases sitting between them. This CDR3 comprises 14 residues. Here the CDR3 reads CASSREVRNTEAFF. The CDR3, as DNA: TGTGCCAGCAGTCGAGAAGTTAGGAACACTGAAGCTTTCTTT.

V gene TRBV7-2 combines with J gene TRBJ2-4; tentatively, D is TRBD1 (6 bases). This CDR3 comprises 16 residues. V shed 4 bases and J shed 8 bases, with 21 bases lying between them. CDR1 SGHTA and CDR2 FQGNSA come from the germline V gene. CDR3: CASSSSATSQGYIQYF. The CDR3 DNA reads as TGTGCCAGCAGCTCCAGTGCGACCAGCCAGGGGTACATTCAGTACTTC.

The chain has TRBV12-3 or TRBV12-4 and TRBJ2-3; D is uncertain. V was trimmed by 5 bases and J by 4 bases, leaving 10 bases between them. There are 13 residues in the CDR3. CDR3 sequence (DNA): TGTGCCAGCAGTATTGCTCCCCCAGATACGCAGTATTTT. It codes for CASSIAPPDTQYF.

This clonotype occurred many times. This CDR3 is CASSQEGRGVLDTQYF. The DNA of the CDR3 is TGTGCCAGCAGCCAAGAGGGGCGGGGTGTGCTAGATACGCAGTATTTT. V and J are TRBV3-1 and TRBJ2-3; a weak D match, TRBD2 (6 bases). The CDR3 has 16 amino acids. V lost 0 bases and J 5 bases, leaving 15 bases between the germline ends. Germline V gene data show CDR1 as LGHDT and CDR2 as YNNKEL (reference sequence).

The chain is built from TRBV12-3 or TRBV12-4 and TRBJ2-3, with TRBD2 matching over 9 bases. The CDR3 covers 17 residues. The J segment lost 8 bases and the V segment lost 4 bases, leaving 16 bases of the junction unmatched. The CDR3 DNA follows: TGTGCCAGCAGTTCGCGCACGGGACTAGCCCCAGGGGGTACGCAGTATTTT. Translated: CASSSRTGLAPGGTQYF.

The gene calls are TRBV25-1 and TRBJ1-4; D is uncertain. The CDR3 runs to 13 residues. Germline CDR1 MGHDK, CDR2 SYGVNS. V was pared by 6 bases and J by 5 bases, with 10 bases between. CDR3 DNA sequence: TGTGCCAGCAGACCAAGGCTCAATGAAAAACTGTTTTTT. Protein: CASRPRLNEKLFF. The full variable domain, its missing parts supplied by reference TRBV25-1 and TRBJ1-4, is EADIYQTPRYLVIGTGKKITLECSQTMGHDKMYWYQQDPGMELHLIHYSYGVNSTEKGDLSSESTVSRIRTEHFPLTLESARPSHTSQYLCASRPRLNEKLFFGSGTQLSVL.

The chain uses TRBV7-2 and TRBJ2-4; TRBD1 agrees at 10 bases. The CDR3 has 15 amino acids. Germline V lookup: CDR1 SGHTA, CDR2 FQGNSA. J was trimmed by 6 bases and V by 1 base; bases with no gene match: 3. The CDR3 protein is CASSLGQGAGNIQYF. The CDR3 DNA sequence: TGTGCCAGCAGCTTAGGACAGGGGGCGGGAAACATTCAGTACTTC.

This clonotype was seen a handful of times. The chain recombines TRBV5-1 with TRBJ2-3; D remains unclear. This CDR3 region has 13 residues. Germline assignment: CDR1 SGHRS and CDR2 YFSETQ. The ends were cut back, 7 bases at V and 0 bases at J, with 9 bases in the middle. The chain's CDR3 is CASLDSSTDTQYF. DNA of the CDR3: TGCGCCAGCCTGGATTCTAGCACAGATACGCAGTATTTT.

This chain connects TRBV7-8 to TRBJ1-5; D possibly corresponds to TRBD1 (5 bases). V lost 0 bases and J 4 bases, leaving 13 bases between the germline ends. The CDR3 has 16 amino acids. CDR1 is SGHVS, CDR2 FQNEAQ, per germline. The DNA of the CDR3 is TGTGCCAGCAGCTTAGCGGGGCAGAATCCTAATCAGCCCCAGCATTTT. It translates to CASSLAGQNPNQPQHF.

This chain connects TRBV4-1 to TRBJ2-1; TRBD2 aligns across 9 bases. The ends lost 0 bases at V and 10 bases at J; junction bases unmatched: 22. This CDR3 has 20 residues. CDR1 is MGHRA, CDR2 YSYEKL, per germline. CDR3 in DNA: TGCGCCAGCAGCCAAGAAGGGTTGAGCGATTGGATAGCGGGAGCTGGGGAGCAGTTCTTC. The encoded protein is CASSQEGLSDWIAGAGEQFF.

The chain couples TRBV18 to TRBJ2-1; perhaps TRBD2 as D (6 bases). V lost 0 bases and J 1 base, leaving 10 bases between the germline ends. The CDR3 consists of 16 residues. Germline CDR1 and CDR2: KGHSH and LQKENI. CDR3 protein: CASSPPGGSSYNEQFF. The CDR3 DNA is TGTGCCAGCTCACCACCGGGGGGTTCTTCCTACAATGAGCAGTTCTTC.

This rearrangement joins TRBV24-1 to TRBJ2-3, with D possibly TRBD1 on 6 matching bases. CDR3 length equals 14 residues. Germline V CDR1 and CDR2: KGHDR, SFDVKD. V lost 6 bases and J 0 bases, leaving 9 bases between the germline ends. CDR3 sequence (DNA): TGTGCCACCAGTACAGGGTTTAGCACAGATACGCAGTATTTT. Its translation is CATSTGFSTDTQYF.

The table lists this clonotype with a few counts. The chain employs TRBV5-5 and TRBJ1-5, with no clear D. Trimming took off 0 bases at V and 3 bases at J, with 10 bases between the two ends. The CDR3 has 15 residues. CDR1 and CDR2 (germline): SGHKS, YYEKEE (reference sequence). The chain's CDR3 is CASSLEAYSNQPQHF. CDR3 in DNA: TGTGCCAGCAGCTTGGAAGCGTATTCCAATCAGCCCCAGCATTTT.

In this sample, this clonotype turned up a few times. J is TRBJ2-5 and V is TRBV9; no clear D. Looked up from germline, CDR1 is SGDLS and CDR2 is YYNGEE. Between the trimmed V and J ends, which lost 0 bases and 5 bases, there was a span of 8 bases. The CDR3 loop spans 13 amino acids. The CDR3 coding sequence is TGTGCCAGCAGCGTAGCTTCCCGGGAGACCCAGTACTTC. Encoded protein: CASSVASRETQYF.

This clonotype has only a few counts. This chain connects TRBV18 to TRBJ1-1; maybe TRBD1 (6 bases). CDR1 is KGHSH and CDR2 is LQKENI in the germline V gene. The CDR3 contains 16 residues. V shed 4 bases and J shed 0 bases, with 15 bases lying between them. The CDR3 region is CASSRDRFPMNTEAFF. The CDR3 DNA is TGTGCCAGCTCACGAGACAGGTTCCCTATGAACACTGAAGCTTTCTTT.

The sample holds a few counts of this clonotype. This chain uses TRBV28 with TRBJ2-3; 8 bases map to TRBD2. J gave up 7 bases and V 3 bases, and 15 bases lay outside the gene matches. The CDR3 has 17 amino acids. In germline, CDR1 is MDHEN, CDR2 SYDVKM. The CDR3 DNA sequence: TGTGCCAGCAGTTTTCAGGTTCTCGGGGGGGCCTTGTATACGCAGTATTTT. Amino acids: CASSFQVLGGALYTQYF.

This chain links TRBV12-5 with TRBJ2-3; D possibly corresponds to TRBD1 (5 bases). Trimming removed 4 bases from V and 2 bases from J, with 10 bases in between. The CDR3 sequence is 14 residues long. Germline V gene lookup returns CDR1 LGHNT and CDR2 FRNRAP. The CDR3 nucleotides read TGTGCTAGTGGTTCCAGACAGTCCACAGATACGCAGTATTTT. This encodes CASGSRQSTDTQYF.